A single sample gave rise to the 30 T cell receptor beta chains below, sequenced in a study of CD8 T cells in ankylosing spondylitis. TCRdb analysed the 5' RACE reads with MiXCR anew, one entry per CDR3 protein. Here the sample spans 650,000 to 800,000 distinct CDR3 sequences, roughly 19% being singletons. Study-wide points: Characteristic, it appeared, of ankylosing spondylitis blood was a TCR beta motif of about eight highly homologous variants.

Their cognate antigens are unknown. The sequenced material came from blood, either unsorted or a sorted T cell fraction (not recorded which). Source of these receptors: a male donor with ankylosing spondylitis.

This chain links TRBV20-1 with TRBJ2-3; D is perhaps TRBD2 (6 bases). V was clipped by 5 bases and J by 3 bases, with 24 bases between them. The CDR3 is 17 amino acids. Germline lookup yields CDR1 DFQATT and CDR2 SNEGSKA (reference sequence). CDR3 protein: CSALLLLAGGRTDTQYF. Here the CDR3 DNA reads TGCAGTGCTCTCCTGTTGTTGGCTGGAGGGAGGACAGATACGCAGTATTTT.

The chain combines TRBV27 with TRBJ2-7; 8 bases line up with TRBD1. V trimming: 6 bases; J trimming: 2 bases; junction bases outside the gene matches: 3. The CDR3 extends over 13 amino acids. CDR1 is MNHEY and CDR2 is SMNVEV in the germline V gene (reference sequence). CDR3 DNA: TGTGCCAGCAGGCAGACAGGGGCCTACGAGCAGTACTTC. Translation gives CASRQTGAYEQYF.

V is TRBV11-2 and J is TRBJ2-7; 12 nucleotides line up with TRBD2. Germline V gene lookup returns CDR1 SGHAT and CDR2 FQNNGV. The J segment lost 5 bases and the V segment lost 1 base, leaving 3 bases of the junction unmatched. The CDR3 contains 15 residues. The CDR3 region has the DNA TGTGCCAGCAGCTTAGCACTAGCGGGAGGAAACGAGCAGTACTTC. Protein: CASSLALAGGNEQYF.

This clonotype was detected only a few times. This CDR3 reads CASTSGTSNGGEQFF. CDR3 DNA sequence: TGCGCCAGCACCTCAGGGACATCCAACGGGGGCGAGCAGTTCTTC. The chain links TRBV5-1 to TRBJ2-1; tentatively, D is TRBD1 or TRBD2 (6 bases each). This CDR3 contains 15 residues. Deletions cut 6 bases from V and 10 bases from J, with 23 bases between. Germline CDR1 SGHRS, CDR2 YFSETQ. The full variable domain, completed using reference TRBV5-1 and TRBJ2-1, is KAGVTQTPRYLIKTRGQQVTLSCSPISGHRSVSWYQQTPGQGLQFLFEYFSETQRNKGNFPGRFSGRQFSNSRSEMNVSTLELGDSALYLCASTSGTSNGGEQFFGPGTRLTVL.

The CDR3 nucleotides are TGCGCCAGTTCACCCAGGGAGGGTCAGCCCCAGCATTTT. This encodes CASSPREGQPQHF. This rearrangement joins TRBV5-1 to TRBJ1-5; possible D gene TRBD1, 5 bases. The CDR3 extends over 13 amino acids. Germline V gives CDR1 SGHRS, CDR2 YFSETQ. V gave up 8 bases and J gave up 6 bases, with 15 bases separating them.

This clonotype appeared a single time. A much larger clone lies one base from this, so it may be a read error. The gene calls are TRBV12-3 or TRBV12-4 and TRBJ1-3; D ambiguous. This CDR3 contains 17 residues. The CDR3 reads CACSPTRRGGLGNTIYF. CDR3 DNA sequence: TGTGCCTGCAGTCCCACCCGACGCGGCGGATTAGGAAACACCATATATTTT.

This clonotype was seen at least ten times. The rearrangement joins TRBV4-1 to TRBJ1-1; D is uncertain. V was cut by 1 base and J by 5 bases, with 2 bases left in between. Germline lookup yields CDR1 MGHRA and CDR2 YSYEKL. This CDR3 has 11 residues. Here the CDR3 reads CASSQGTEAFF. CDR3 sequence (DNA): TGCGCCAGCAGCCAAGGGACTGAAGCTTTCTTT.

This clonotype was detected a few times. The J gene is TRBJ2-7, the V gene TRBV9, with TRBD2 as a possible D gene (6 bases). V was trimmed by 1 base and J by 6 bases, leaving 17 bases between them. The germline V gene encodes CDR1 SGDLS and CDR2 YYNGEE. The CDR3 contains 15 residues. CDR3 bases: TGTGCCAGCAGCGTATCGGCGGGACCACTCCTCGAGCAGTACTTC. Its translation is CASSVSAGPLLEQYF.

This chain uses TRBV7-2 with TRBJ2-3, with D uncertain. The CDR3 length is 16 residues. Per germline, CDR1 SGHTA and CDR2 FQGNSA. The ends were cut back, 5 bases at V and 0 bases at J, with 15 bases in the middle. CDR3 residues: CASSQRTVVSTDTQYF. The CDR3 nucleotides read TGTGCCAGCAGCCAACGGACGGTAGTTAGCACAGATACGCAGTATTTT.

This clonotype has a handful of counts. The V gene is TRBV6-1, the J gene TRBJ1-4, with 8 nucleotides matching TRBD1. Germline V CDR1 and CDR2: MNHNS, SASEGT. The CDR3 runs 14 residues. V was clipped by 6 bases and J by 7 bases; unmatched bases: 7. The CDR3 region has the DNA TGTGCCAGCAGCTGGACAGGGATGAGTGAAAAACTGTTTTTT. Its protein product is CASSWTGMSEKLFF.

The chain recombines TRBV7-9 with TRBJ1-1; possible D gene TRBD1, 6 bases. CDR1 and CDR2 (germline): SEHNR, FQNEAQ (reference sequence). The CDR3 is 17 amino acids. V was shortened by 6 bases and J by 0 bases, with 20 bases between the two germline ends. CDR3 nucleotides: TGTGCCAGCAGAGGGGTGCGGGACACTCAAATGAACACTGAAGCTTTCTTT. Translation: CASRGVRDTQMNTEAFF.

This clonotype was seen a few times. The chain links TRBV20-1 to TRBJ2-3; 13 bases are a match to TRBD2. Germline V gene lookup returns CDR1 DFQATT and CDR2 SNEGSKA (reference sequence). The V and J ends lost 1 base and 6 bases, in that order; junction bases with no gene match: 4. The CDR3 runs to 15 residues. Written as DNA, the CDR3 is TGCAGTGCTAGAGTACTAGCGGGAGGGCCTGATACGCAGTATTTT. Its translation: CSARVLAGGPDTQYF.

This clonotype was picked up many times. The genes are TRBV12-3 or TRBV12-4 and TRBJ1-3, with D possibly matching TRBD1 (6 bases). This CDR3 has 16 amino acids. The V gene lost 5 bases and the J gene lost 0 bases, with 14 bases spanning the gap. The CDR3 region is CASSPLGQLSGNTIYF. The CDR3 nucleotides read TGTGCCAGCAGTCCCCTAGGACAGCTCTCTGGAAACACCATATATTTT.

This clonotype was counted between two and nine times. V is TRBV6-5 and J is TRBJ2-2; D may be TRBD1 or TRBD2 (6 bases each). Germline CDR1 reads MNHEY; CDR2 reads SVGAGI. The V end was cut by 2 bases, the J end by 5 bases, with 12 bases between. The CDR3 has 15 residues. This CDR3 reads CASSYLQGRTGELFF. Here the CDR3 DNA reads TGTGCCAGCAGTTACCTGCAGGGGAGGACCGGGGAGCTGTTTTTT.

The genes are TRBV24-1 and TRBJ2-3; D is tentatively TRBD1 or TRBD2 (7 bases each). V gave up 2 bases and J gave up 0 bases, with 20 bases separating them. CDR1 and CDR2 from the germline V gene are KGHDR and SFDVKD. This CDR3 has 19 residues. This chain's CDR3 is CATSDYSSGGQDSTDTQYF. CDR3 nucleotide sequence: TGTGCCACCAGTGATTATTCGTCGGGAGGACAGGACAGCACAGATACGCAGTATTTT.

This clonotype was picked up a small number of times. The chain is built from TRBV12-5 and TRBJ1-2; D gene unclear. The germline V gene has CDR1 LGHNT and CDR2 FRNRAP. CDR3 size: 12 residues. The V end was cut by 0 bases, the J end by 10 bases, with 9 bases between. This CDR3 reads CASGLVGPDYTF. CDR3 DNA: TGTGCTAGTGGTTTGGTTGGGCCTGACTACACCTTC.

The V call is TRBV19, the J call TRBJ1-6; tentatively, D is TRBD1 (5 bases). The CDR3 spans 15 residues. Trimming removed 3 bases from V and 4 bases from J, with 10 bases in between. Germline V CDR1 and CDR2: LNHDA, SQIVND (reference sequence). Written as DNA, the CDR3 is TGTGCCAGTAGTATGACAGCTCAGTATAATTCACCCCTCCACTTT. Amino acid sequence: CASSMTAQYNSPLHF.

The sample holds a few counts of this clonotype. The chain's CDR3 is CASSHSTGVNNQPQHF. DNA of the CDR3: TGTGCCAGCAGCCACTCCACAGGGGTTAACAATCAGCCCCAGCATTTT. The chain combines TRBV3-1 with TRBJ1-5, with TRBD1 matching over 7 bases. J gave up 3 bases and V 3 bases, and 8 bases lay outside the gene matches. Germline V lookup: CDR1 LGHDT, CDR2 YNNKEL (reference sequence). This CDR3 is 16 amino acids long. Complete variable domain (other parts from reference TRBV3-1 and TRBJ1-5): DTAVSQTPKYLVTQMGNDKSIKCEQNLGHDTMYWYKQDSKKFLKIMFSYNNKELIINETVPNRFSPKSPDKAHLNLHINSLELGDSAVYFCASSHSTGVNNQPQHFGDGTRLSIL.

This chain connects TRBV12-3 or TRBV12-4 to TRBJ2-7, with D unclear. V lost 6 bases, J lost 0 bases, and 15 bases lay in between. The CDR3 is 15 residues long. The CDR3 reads CASSPSFGISYEQYF. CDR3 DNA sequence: TGTGCCAGCAGCCCCTCCTTTGGGATCTCCTACGAGCAGTACTTC.

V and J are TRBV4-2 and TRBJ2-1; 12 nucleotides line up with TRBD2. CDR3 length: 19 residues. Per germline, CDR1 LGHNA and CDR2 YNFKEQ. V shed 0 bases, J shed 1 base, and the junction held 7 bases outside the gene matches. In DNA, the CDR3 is TGTGCCAGCAGCCAAGACGGGCTAGCGGGGGGGCGTTCCTACAATGAGCAGTTCTTC. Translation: CASSQDGLAGGRSYNEQFF.

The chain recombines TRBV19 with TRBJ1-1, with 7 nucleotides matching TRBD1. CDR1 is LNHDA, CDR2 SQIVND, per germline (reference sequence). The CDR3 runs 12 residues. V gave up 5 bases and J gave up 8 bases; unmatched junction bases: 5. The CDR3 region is CASSPGTVEAFF. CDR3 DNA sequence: TGTGCCAGTAGTCCGGGGACAGTAGAAGCTTTCTTT.

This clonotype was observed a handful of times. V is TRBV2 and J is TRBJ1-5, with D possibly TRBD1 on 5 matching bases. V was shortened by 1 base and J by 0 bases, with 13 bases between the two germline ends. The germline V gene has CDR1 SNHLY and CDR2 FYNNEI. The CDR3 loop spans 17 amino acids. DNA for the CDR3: TGTGCCAGCAGTGAAGGGGCAGGGCCTTATAGCAATCAGCCCCAGCATTTT. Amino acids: CASSEGAGPYSNQPQHF.

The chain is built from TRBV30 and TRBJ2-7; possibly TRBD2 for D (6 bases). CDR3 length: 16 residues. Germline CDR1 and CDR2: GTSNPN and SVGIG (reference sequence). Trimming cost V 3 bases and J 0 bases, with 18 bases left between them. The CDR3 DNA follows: TGTGCCTGGAGAGATTACGGGACTCGTAGCTCCTACGAGCAGTACTTC. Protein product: CAWRDYGTRSSYEQYF.

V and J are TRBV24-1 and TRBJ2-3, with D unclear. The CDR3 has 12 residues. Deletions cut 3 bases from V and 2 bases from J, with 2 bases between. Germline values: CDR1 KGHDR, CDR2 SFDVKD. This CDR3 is CATSDITDTQYF. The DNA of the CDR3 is TGTGCCACCAGTGATATCACAGATACGCAGTATTTT.

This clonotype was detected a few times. The CDR3 here is CASSQVPPPGDEQFF. CDR3 in DNA: TGCGCCAGCAGCCAAGTCCCCCCCCCAGGCGATGAGCAGTTCTTC. The chain joins TRBV4-3 to TRBJ2-1; D is unclear. The CDR3 covers 15 residues. Germline loops: CDR1 LGHNA, CDR2 YSLEER. Trimming took 1 base from V and 8 from J, leaving 15 bases between them.

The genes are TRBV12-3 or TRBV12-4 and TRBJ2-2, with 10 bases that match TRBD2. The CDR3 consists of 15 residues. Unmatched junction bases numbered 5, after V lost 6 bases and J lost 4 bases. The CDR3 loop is CASRERGGGTGELFF. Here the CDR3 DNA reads TGTGCCAGCAGGGAGCGGGGGGGCGGCACCGGGGAGCTGTTTTTT.

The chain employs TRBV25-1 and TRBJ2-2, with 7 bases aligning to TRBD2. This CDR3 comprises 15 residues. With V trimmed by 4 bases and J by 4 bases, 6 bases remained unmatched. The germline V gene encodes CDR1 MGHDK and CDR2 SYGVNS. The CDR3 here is CASSGVGGGTGELFF. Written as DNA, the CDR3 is TGTGCCAGCAGTGGAGTTGGGGGGGGCACCGGGGAGCTGTTTTTT.

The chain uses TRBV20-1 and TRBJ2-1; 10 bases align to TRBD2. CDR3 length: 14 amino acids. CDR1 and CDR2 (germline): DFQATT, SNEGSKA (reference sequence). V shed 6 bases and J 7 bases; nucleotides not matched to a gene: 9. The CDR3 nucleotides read TGCAGTGCCCCTAAGAGCGGGAGGGCGAATGAGCAGTTCTTC. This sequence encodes CSAPKSGRANEQFF.

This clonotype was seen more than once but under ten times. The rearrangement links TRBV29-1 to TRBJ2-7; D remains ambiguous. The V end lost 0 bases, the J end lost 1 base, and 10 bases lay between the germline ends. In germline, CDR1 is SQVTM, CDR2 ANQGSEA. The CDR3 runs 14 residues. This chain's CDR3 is CSVEEDGRSYEQYF. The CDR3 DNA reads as TGCAGCGTTGAAGAAGACGGCCGATCCTACGAGCAGTACTTC.

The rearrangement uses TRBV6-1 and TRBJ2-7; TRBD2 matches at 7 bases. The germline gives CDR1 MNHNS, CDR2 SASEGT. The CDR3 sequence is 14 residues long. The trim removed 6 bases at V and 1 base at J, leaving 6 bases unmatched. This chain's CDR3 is CASRRTSLSYEQYF. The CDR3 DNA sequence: TGTGCCAGCAGGCGGACTAGTCTATCCTACGAGCAGTACTTC.